This paragraph covers one T cell receptor (beta chain) sequence. This clone was seen only a few times. Its antigen target is currently unknown. Base-call qualities are not available, and no considerably larger clone is one nucleotide away. TCRbeta CDR3 regions were amplified from genomic DNA using the immunoSEQ Assay, a bias-controlled multiplex PCR. The authors' analysis ran thus. The number of nucleated cells in each sample was estimated by amplification of reference gene primers within the assay. To quantify the absolute abundance of each unique TCRbeta CDR3 rearrangement, sequence reads were collapsed and filtered. Productive Simpson clonality was computed per sample as the square root of Simpson's diversity index over productive rearrangements. TCRdb's version of the immuneACCESS table is confined to in-frame rearrangements and falls short of the full clone set. An unresolved V gene accounts for under half of the shortfall where checked; the remainder is of unknown origin. V, J and clone size derive from that table, while D and trimming were established from the DNA sequence. This sample holds 45,000 to 65,000 clones; around 81% were observed only once. The leading ten clones occupy around 6.6% of the sample.

The germline V gene (reference sequence) gives CDR1 as SGHNT and CDR2 as YYREEE. V gives up 0 bases and J gives up 5 bases, and the segment between their germline ends measures 6 bases. CDR3 length: 13 amino acids, cysteine to phenylalanine. The only DNA kept is the CDR3, 39 bases in frame from the first base. The entry originates in a study of blood T cell repertoires in COVID-19 (dated by TCRdb to the early 2020s). As for the study more broadly: Collaborator samples came from the United States, Italy and Spain and covered acute and convalescent phases of COVID-19. The prospective study material was composed of cDNA or gDNA derived from T cells, B-cell-depleted T cells, or PBMCs. Where HLA class I and class II types were available, the types were taken from metadata supplied by the sample provider, not from assay-based typing. Samples came from the ongoing ImmuneRACE study (first 160 participants) plus 1,254 subjects from 6 global collaborators. The repertoires were released in a freely available public database intended as a resource for research on the immune response to SARS-CoV-2. Deeply sampled blood TCRbeta repertoires from subjects exposed to, actively infected with, or recovered from COVID-19 were included in the dataset. Nearly every sample came with metadata listing a de-identified subject ID, COVID-19 status, age in years and sex.

Whole blood was collected in K2EDTA tubes by collaborating institutions according to the institutions' own protocols. Collaborator samples were shipped for TCRbeta analysis as frozen whole blood, isolated PBMCs, or DNA extracted from either sample type. Findings and caveats that apply to the study as a whole: The amount of clinical and demographic metadata varied by source and participant and was provided uncurated.

Sequenced material: peripheral blood. The rearrangement joined TRBV5-4 to TRBJ1-5, with no confidently assigned D gene. This clonotype was sampled from a man between 65 and 79 years old with active COVID-19. The CDR3 protein sequence reads: CASSLGSDQPQHF. The DNA is as follows: TGTGCCAGCAGCTTGGGGTCGGATCAGCCCCAGCATTTT.